The rows below give T cell receptor beta chains drawn from one sample of a study of cytomegalovirus exposure and HLA in healthy donors. TCRdb's copy holds only in-frame clones and misses some; the assay was immunoSEQ multiplex PCR. Among some 340,000 clones listed, 87% were seen once. The sequencing input was PBMCs. The receptors stem from a woman aged 25 to 45 in good health and CMV-seropositive. The CDR3 runs from the conserved cysteine through the conserved F or W. A D gene is named only where the DNA matches it firmly. For some rows the clone size is stated as once, few or many, or as a class when expanded; others skip it.

>NA|TRBJ2-1|TRBV7-9|TRBD2
CASSYSGGGGYNEQFF
TGTGCCAGCAGCTATAGCGGGGGAGGGGGATACAATGAGCAGTTCTTC
>NA|TRBJ2-1|TRBV27|NA
CASSFLGRGNEQFF
TGTGCCAGCAGTTTTCTCGGGCGGGGCAATGAGCAGTTCTTC
>NA|TRBJ1-2|TRBV13|NA
CASSFGRTYGYTF
TGTGCCAGCAGCTTTGGACGTACCTATGGCTACACCTTC
>NA|TRBJ1-2|TRBV11-2|TRBD1
CASSLNTGVGYTF
TGTGCCAGCAGCTTAAATACAGGGGTTGGCTACACCTTC
>NA|TRBJ2-7|TRBV9|NA
CASSASGTGYQEQYF
TGTGCCAGCAGTGCCTCGGGGACGGGGTATCAGGAGCAGTACTTC
>few|TRBJ1-2|TRBV7-9|NA
CASSWDVDGYTF
TGTGCCAGCAGCTGGGATGTCGATGGCTACACCTTC
>NA|TRBJ1-2|TRBV6-4|NA
CASSSGGRGYTF
TGTGCCAGTTCGAGTGGGGGGAGAGGCTACACCTTC
>few|TRBJ1-6|TRBV2|NA
CASTAEGSPLHF
TGTGCCAGCACCGCGGAGGGATCACCCCTCCACTTT
>NA|TRBJ2-7|TRBV30|NA
CAWSPTYYEQYF
TGTGCCTGGAGTCCGACATACTACGAGCAGTACTTC
>NA|TRBJ2-3|TRBV28|NA
CAAHNRDTDTQYF
TGTGCCGCCCATAACAGGGATACAGATACGCAGTATTTT
>NA|TRBJ1-1|TRBV5-3|TRBD1
CARRYDRSGTGRLSYTEAFF
TGTGCCAGAAGGTATGATCGAAGTGGGACAGGCAGACTAAGCTACACTGAAGCTTTCTTT
>NA|TRBJ2-3|TRBV7-2|NA
CASSLGGLGDTQYF
TGTGCCAGCAGCTTAGGAGGGCTTGGAGATACGCAGTATTTT
>few|TRBJ2-1|TRBV4-2|NA
CASSQGHSAQEEFF
TGTGCCAGCAGCCAAGGTCACAGTGCCCAGGAGGAGTTCTTC
>once|TRBJ2-2|TRBV6-1|TRBD1
CAVLGTGLNTGELFF
TGTGCCGTCCTGGGGACAGGTTTGAACACCGGGGAGCTGTTTTTT
>once|TRBJ2-2|TRBV29-1|TRBD1
CSVQELDRVTGELFF
TGCAGCGTCCAAGAACTAGACAGGGTGACCGGGGAGCTGTTTTTT
>NA|TRBJ2-1|TRBV15|TRBD2
CATSSRLAGPNEQFF
TGTGCCACCAGCAGTAGACTAGCGGGGCCCAATGAGCAGTTCTTC
>few|TRBJ1-4|TRBV29-1|NA
CSVLVWDEKLFF
TGCAGCGTTCTTGTATGGGATGAAAAACTGTTTTTT
>NA|TRBJ2-7|TRBV7-9|TRBD1
CASSLDRLRYF
TGTGCCAGCAGCTTGGACAGGCTCAGGTACTTC
>NA|TRBJ2-7|TRBV30|TRBD1
CAWSAGTGGYGEQYF
TGTGCCTGGAGTGCCGGGACAGGGGGTTATGGGGAGCAGTACTTC
>NA|TRBJ2-3|TRBV7-9|TRBD1
CASTIWTGLGDTQYF
TGTGCCAGCACCATATGGACAGGGCTGGGAGATACGCAGTATTTT
>few|TRBJ1-4|TRBV7-8|NA
CASSFSGATNEKLFF
TGTGCCAGCAGCTTTTCGGGGGCAACTAATGAAAAACTGTTTTTT
>once|TRBJ2-5|TRBV4-2|TRBD2
CASSQTSGGAGETQYF
TGTGCCAGCAGCCAGACTAGCGGGGGGGCCGGTGAGACCCAGTACTTC
>NA|TRBJ2-4|TRBV28|NA
CASSLLAKNIQYF
TGTGCCAGCAGTTTATTAGCCAAAAACATTCAGTACTTC
>NA|TRBJ2-7|TRBV4-2|NA
CASSQDRSAQSSYEQYF
TGTGCCAGCAGCCAAGATCGGTCGGCCCAAAGCTCCTACGAGCAGTACTTC
>NA|TRBJ2-5|TRBV2|TRBD2
CASRSLTGGQETQYF
TGTGCCAGCAGATCTTTAACGGGAGGACAAGAGACCCAGTACTTC
>NA|TRBJ2-7|TRBV19|NA
CASSAGHGVYEQYF
TGTGCCAGTAGTGCCGGACACGGGGTCTACGAGCAGTACTTC
>NA|TRBJ2-7|TRBV4-2|TRBD2
CASSQVPGLVSHEQYF
TGTGCCAGCAGCCAGGTCCCGGGACTAGTCTCTCACGAGCAGTACTTC
>NA|TRBJ2-5|TRBV18|TRBD2
CASSPRSLAGGFQETQYF
TGTGCCAGCTCACCACGAAGTCTAGCGGGAGGATTTCAAGAGACCCAGTACTTC
>NA|TRBJ2-2|TRBV27|NA
CASSLSGIAGAGELFF
TGTGCCAGCAGTTTATCGGGGATTGCGGGTGCCGGGGAGCTGTTTTTT
>NA|TRBJ1-1|TRBV29-1|NA
CSAADVNGVGVTEAFF
TGCAGCGCTGCAGATGTGAACGGGGTAGGGGTCACTGAAGCTTTCTTT
>few|TRBJ1-6|TRBV30|NA
CAWGQGGNSPLHF
TGTGCCTGGGGGCAGGGAGGTAATTCACCCCTCCACTTT
>NA|TRBJ1-6|TRBV27|NA
CASSFSRVDNSPLHF
TGTGCCAGCAGTTTTTCGAGGGTTGATAATTCACCCCTCCACTTT
>NA|TRBJ1-1|TRBV29-1|NA
CSAGTANTEAFF
TGCAGCGCCGGGACGGCGAACACTGAAGCTTTCTTT
>NA|TRBJ1-1|TRBV6-1|TRBD1
CASSLRTGGTEAFF
TGTGCCAGCAGTTTAAGGACAGGGGGTACTGAAGCTTTCTTT
>NA|TRBJ2-7|TRBV28|TRBD2
CASSRRLAWTYEQYF
TGTGCCAGCAGCCGAAGACTAGCGTGGACCTACGAGCAGTACTTC
>NA|TRBJ1-1|TRBV25-1|NA
CASSEPGGTEAFF
TGTGCCAGCAGTGAACCGGGGGGCACTGAAGCTTTCTTT
>NA|TRBJ2-7|TRBV27|NA
CASSGRGSFSYEQYF
TGTGCCAGCAGTGGGCGGGGTAGTTTTTCCTACGAGCAGTACTTC
>NA|TRBJ2-7|TRBV6-5|TRBD2
CASSEREETYEQYF
TGTGCCAGCAGCGAGCGGGAGGAAACCTACGAGCAGTACTTC
>NA|TRBJ2-7|TRBV7-9|TRBD1
CATLRDRTYEQYF
TGTGCCACCCTCCGGGACAGAACCTACGAGCAGTACTTC
>NA|TRBJ1-3|TRBV30|NA
CAWSVFGNTIYF
TGTGCCTGGAGTGTATTTGGAAACACCATATATTTT
>NA|TRBJ1-1|TRBV6-5|NA
CASSLLRGGIPEAFF
TGTGCCAGCAGCCTTCTCCGGGGAGGAATCCCTGAAGCTTTCTTT
>NA|TRBJ1-4|TRBV5-1|NA
CASSFEATNEKLFF
TGCGCCAGCAGCTTCGAAGCAACTAATGAAAAACTGTTTTTT
>NA|TRBJ2-1|TRBV27|NA
CASSSLTASYNEQFF
TGTGCCAGCAGTTCCCTGACTGCATCCTACAATGAGCAGTTCTTC
>once|TRBJ2-7|TRBV25-1|TRBD2
CASSVGRSYGRSDEQYF
TGTGCCAGCAGTGTTGGGAGAAGCTACGGGAGGTCCGACGAGCAGTACTTC
>NA|TRBJ2-7|TRBV5-1|NA
CASSLVIAAHEQYF
TGCGCCAGCAGCTTGGTGATTGCGGCCCACGAGCAGTACTTC
>NA|TRBJ2-1|TRBV25-1|TRBD1
CASSDQGAYNEQFF
TGTGCCAGCAGTGACCAGGGGGCATACAATGAGCAGTTCTTC
>few|TRBJ2-2|TRBV4-1|NA
CASSQLDSANTGELFF
TGCGCCAGCAGCCAACTCGACAGCGCGAACACCGGGGAGCTGTTTTTT
>NA|TRBJ2-1|TRBV15|NA
CATSRRSGQFYNEQFF
TGTGCCACCAGCAGGCGAAGCGGACAATTCTACAATGAGCAGTTCTTC
>NA|TRBJ1-1|TRBV5-1|NA
CASSRRGDTEAFF
TGCGCCAGCAGCCGCCGCGGGGACACTGAAGCTTTCTTT
>NA|TRBJ2-5|TRBV15|NA
CATSRVSVQETQYF
TGTGCCACCAGCAGAGTATCGGTACAAGAGACCCAGTACTTC
>NA|TRBJ2-7|TRBV7-8|TRBD1
CASSLFGQGATMAYEQYF
TGTGCCAGCAGCTTATTCGGACAGGGGGCGACTATGGCCTACGAGCAGTACTTC
>NA|TRBJ2-7|TRBV14|TRBD1
CASSRTGGSSYEQYF
TGTGCCAGCAGCCGAACAGGGGGAAGCTCCTACGAGCAGTACTTC
>NA|TRBJ2-5|TRBV9|NA
CASSVEVGGVETQYF
TGTGCCAGCAGCGTAGAGGTGGGAGGAGTTGAGACCCAGTACTTC
>NA|TRBJ2-7|TRBV4-1|TRBD2
CASSLSLAGGSSNEQYF
TGCGCCAGCAGCCTCTCCCTAGCGGGAGGGTCCTCCAACGAGCAGTACTTC
>NA|TRBJ1-5|TRBV28|NA
CASSLAQFNQPQHF
TGTGCCAGCAGTTTAGCACAGTTTAATCAGCCCCAGCATTTT
>NA|TRBJ1-5|TRBV4-1|NA
CASSQDWGSSNQPQHF
TGCGCCAGCAGCCAAGACTGGGGGAGTAGCAATCAGCCCCAGCATTTT
>NA|TRBJ2-3|TRBV9|TRBD2
CASSQGLAVLPSAQYF
TGTGCCAGCAGCCAGGGACTAGCGGTCCTCCCTTCCGCGCAGTATTTT
>NA|TRBJ2-7|TRBV15|NA
CATSNPSSTYEQYF
TGTGCCACGAGCAACCCCTCATCCACCTACGAGCAGTACTTC
>NA|TRBJ2-7|TRBV7-9|NA
CASRRGTGTKGEQYF
TGTGCCAGCAGGCGGGGTACCGGGACAAAGGGGGAGCAGTACTTC